This TCR beta chain was recorded in a study of memory CD8 T cells in hepatitis C reinfection. Study context: A couple of donors resolved primary infection, then developed chronic reinfection. HCV reinfection: RNA-positive following two negative tests at least 60 days apart.

Trimming removed 3 bases from V and 0 bases from J; junction bases left unmatched: 4. This CDR3 is built from 16 residues. The V gene's germline CDR1 is SGHNT and CDR2 YYREEE (reference sequence). Worth noting for this clone: Its antigen is still unknown.

Profiling relied on immunoSEQ multiplex PCR, and the TCRdb table lists in-frame clones only, not all of them. The sample includes around 45,000 clones, 88% of them seen just once. Study-level findings and limits: Five donors were too few for definitive public clonotype conclusions.

Time point denoted: peak reinfection, 3 to 8 weeks after reinfection detection. The sorted cells went straight to TCR sequencing with no prior in vitro expansion. Control naive CD8 T cells came from a couple of donors at all three reinfection time points. The sequenced sample consisted of naive CD8+ T cells sorted from blood. The chain joins TRBV5-4 to TRBJ2-3; 10 bases line up with TRBD2. This TCR came from a man aged 18 to 30 with hepatitis C virus infection. The CDR3 region has the DNA TGTGCCAGCAGCTCCCCGACTAGCGGGAGCACAGATACGCAGTATTTT. This codes for CASSSPTSGSTDTQYF.